What follows is one TCR beta chain and its context. Libraries were prepared by immunoSEQ multiplex PCR; TCRdb keeps only in-frame clonotypes and omits some of them. The table lists 2 million to 2.5 million clones, just over 90% of them singletons. This sample was taken from a study of shared clonotypes between healthy human individuals. Study-wide context: Aged 18 to 49, the donors were a couple of women and a few men.

The CDR3 has 14 amino acids. V was trimmed by 1 base and J by 6 bases, leaving 12 bases between them. Germline CDR1 reads SGDLS; CDR2 reads YYNGEE. The sequence was collected from a man between 18 and 35 years old in good health. Some clones in this sample may be carry-over from other donors' samples. The chain uses TRBV9 and TRBJ2-3; D is unresolved. The sample comprised naive CD4+ T cells from PBMCs. As for subset: CD45RA+ positively selected. CDR3 bases: TGTGCCAGCAGCGTACGCCATCTTACGGATACGCAGTATTTT. It is translated as CASSVRHLTDTQYF.